What follows describes a single T cell receptor beta chain. Its antigen remains unidentified. The data belong to a study of type 1 and type 2 diabetes patients. About the research overall: CD4+ or CD8+ T cells were positively selected from PBMCs with microbeads.

The PCR template was genomic DNA. The TCR beta CDR3 region was amplified using 30 forward and 13 reverse primers. In TCRdb, the multiplex PCR reads were re-called with MiXCR into one record per CDR3 protein. This repertoire shows fewer than 350,000 distinct CDR3 sequences, roughly 48% found once; its top ten account for roughly 13%. Study findings and constraints: In type 2 diabetes, highly-expanded CD4+ clones took a median about 4% of reads.

Anyone with other autoimmune disease or infection in the prior four weeks was excluded. The sequenced sample consisted of peripheral blood mononuclear cells (PBMCs). The source of this sequence is a man between 18 and 35 years old with type 2 diabetes.

The CDR3 DNA reads as TGCAGTGCTAAAGGTGGCAGGGGGCTTCCCTCCTACAATGAGCAGTTCTTC. Encoded protein: CSAKGGRGLPSYNEQFF. The J gene is TRBJ2-1, the V gene TRBV20-1; the match to TRBD1 covers 8 bases. The CDR3 is 17 amino acids. Per germline, CDR1 DFQATT and CDR2 SNEGSKA (reference sequence). V was clipped by 4 bases and J by 0 bases; unmatched bases: 11.